These 16 T cell receptor beta chains were all obtained from the same sample, sequenced in a study of T cell responses to AZD1222 COVID-19 vaccine (dated by TCRdb to the early 2020s). The time point label, as the study defines it: about 28 days (+/-7) after the second vaccine dose. Libraries came from the immunoSEQ multiplex PCR assay. TCRdb limited this immuneACCESS table to in-frame rearrangements with V and J called. A share of clones is missing; checked studies link under half to unresolved V genes, and the rest is unexplained. The sample profile shows tens of thousands of clones; about nine tenths of them were found once. The top ten hold approximately 10% of the sample. The starting material was peripheral blood, obtained 28 days after the second AZD1222 dose. These receptors all stem from an adult who received the AZD1222 COVID-19 vaccine.

The chain carries TRBV19 and TRBJ1-1; 7 bases map to TRBD1. The trim removed 5 bases at V and 1 base at J, leaving 7 bases unmatched. The CDR3 length is 15 residues. Germline V gene lookup returns CDR1 LNHDA and CDR2 SQIVND (reference sequence). For the CDR3, the DNA is TGTGCCAGTAGTTTATCCGGGACAGCGAACACTGAAGCTTTCTTT. It encodes CASSLSGTANTEAFF.

This chain joins TRBV5-1 and TRBJ2-2, with D possibly called TRBD1 or TRBD2 (5 bases each). V lost 6 bases and J lost 9, with 15 bases in between. The CDR3 is 13 residues long. CDR1 and CDR2 (germline): SGHRS, YFSETQ. CDR3 nucleotide sequence: TGCGCCAGCACCTGGGACCCCATCCGGGAGCTGTTTTTT. Its protein product is CASTWDPIRELFF.

This clone was recorded a few times. This rearrangement joins TRBV14 to TRBJ1-2, with D possibly being TRBD1 (6 bases). This CDR3 comprises 13 residues. The germline V gene has CDR1 SGHDN and CDR2 FVKESK. V was shortened by 1 base and J by 8 bases, with 11 bases between the two germline ends. The DNA for the CDR3 is TGTGCCAGCAGCCAAGGGAACAGGGTAGGCTACACCTTC. Protein sequence: CASSQGNRVGYTF.

The V call is TRBV28, the J call TRBJ1-2; 8 bases are shared with TRBD1. V trimming: 2 bases; J trimming: 8 bases; junction bases outside the gene matches: 13. The CDR3 totals 16 residues. The germline gives CDR1 MDHEN, CDR2 SYDVKM. CDR3 DNA sequence: TGTGCCAGCAGTTTAGGGGGGACAGGACCAGCGGAGGGCTACACCTTC. Its translation: CASSLGGTGPAEGYTF.

The rearrangement links TRBV19 to TRBJ1-5, with 7 bases that match TRBD1. V lost 4 bases to trimming and J lost 3 bases; unmatched junction nucleotides: 3. Germline V CDR1 and CDR2: LNHDA, SQIVND (reference sequence). The CDR3 has 14 amino acids. The CDR3 bases are TGTGCCAGTAGTAAGACAGGGAACAATCAGCCCCAGCATTTT. Protein product: CASSKTGNNQPQHF.

The CDR3 DNA follows: TGCAGCGTTGAGTCCGGGACAGCCTATGGCTACACCTTC. This gives the protein CSVESGTAYGYTF. The chain joins TRBV29-1 to TRBJ1-2; 7 bases are shared with TRBD1. The V and J ends lost 3 bases and 4 bases, in that order; junction bases with no gene match: 5. Germline assignment: CDR1 SQVTM and CDR2 ANQGSEA. The CDR3 runs 13 residues.

The J gene is TRBJ2-1, the V gene TRBV3-1 (or the pseudogene TRBV3-2); no firm D call. Germline CDR1 LGHDT, CDR2 YNNKEL (reference sequence). With 5 bases removed from V and 9 bases from J, the gap between germline ends came to 17 bases. The CDR3 consists of 14 residues. CDR3 protein: CASSDPDPSTEQFF. The CDR3 coding sequence is TGTGCCAGCAGCGACCCGGACCCTAGTACTGAGCAGTTCTTC.

The chain recombines TRBV28 with TRBJ2-3; a possible D gene is TRBD1 (5 bases). This CDR3 region has 13 residues. The V gene lost 6 bases and the J gene lost 4 bases, with 11 bases spanning the gap. Germline-derived CDR1 and CDR2 are MDHEN and SYDVKM. The CDR3 bases are TGTGCCAGCAGCTTACAGGAGCCAGATACGCAGTATTTT. Residues: CASSLQEPDTQYF.

This clone appeared a few times. The chain is built from TRBV28 and TRBJ1-3; D may be TRBD1 (5 bases). V was trimmed by 2 bases and J by 5 bases, leaving 16 bases between them. CDR1 is MDHEN, CDR2 SYDVKM, per germline. The CDR3 length is 16 residues. The CDR3 nucleotides are TGTGCCAGCAGTTTAGGGACGGATCGTATGCGAAACACCATATATTTT. Translating gives CASSLGTDRMRNTIYF.

In its sample, this clone is medium-sized. This chain links TRBV7-9 with TRBJ1-2, with D unresolved. The V end lost 1 base, the J end lost 8 bases, and 11 bases lay between the germline ends. Germline V CDR1 and CDR2: SEHNR, FQNEAQ (reference sequence). The CDR3 totals 13 residues. The CDR3 sequence: CASSLDHQAGYTF. CDR3 nucleotide sequence: TGTGCCAGCAGCTTAGACCACCAAGCAGGCTACACCTTC.

This chain links TRBV3-1 (or the pseudogene TRBV3-2) with TRBJ2-3; 9 bases are shared with TRBD2. The CDR3 length is 18 residues. Germline CDR1 reads LGHDT; CDR2 reads YNNKEL (reference sequence). The V gene end was trimmed by 1 base and the J gene end by 0 bases; junction bases not matched to a gene: 8. The CDR3 region is CASSQGTSVDPSTDTQYF. In DNA form, the CDR3 reads TGTGCCAGCAGCCAAGGGACTAGCGTAGATCCTAGCACAGATACGCAGTATTTT.

The V call is TRBV28, the J call TRBJ2-5; D tentatively reads TRBD1 or TRBD2 (6 bases each). V was cut by 6 bases and J by 4 bases, with 9 bases left in between. This CDR3 contains 12 residues. The germline CDR1 and CDR2 sequences are MDHEN and SYDVKM. CDR3 nucleotide sequence: TGTGCCAGCAGCAAGGGGGGAGAGACCCAGTACTTC. The encoded protein is CASSKGGETQYF.

This chain connects TRBV3-1 (or the pseudogene TRBV3-2) to TRBJ1-2; TRBD1 might be the D (6 bases). The germline gives CDR1 LGHDT, CDR2 YNNKEL (reference sequence). The CDR3 runs 15 residues. Trimming took off 5 bases at V and 6 bases at J, with 19 bases between the two ends. In nucleotides, the CDR3 is TGTGCCAGCAGCTTAATGGGGGCGACAGGTAATGGCTACACCTTC. This translates into CASSLMGATGNGYTF.

This chain uses TRBV14 with TRBJ1-2; no definite D call. The CDR3 runs 15 residues. Germline values: CDR1 SGHDN, CDR2 FVKESK. Trimming took off 1 base at V and 0 bases at J, with 9 bases between the two ends. Here the CDR3 reads CASSQGFNANYGYTF. CDR3 nucleotide sequence: TGTGCCAGCAGCCAAGGGTTCAACGCTAACTATGGCTACACCTTC.

The V and J genes are TRBV5-1 and TRBJ1-2; D is ambiguous. The V end was cut by 1 base, the J end by 6 bases, with 7 bases between. Germline CDR1 and CDR2: SGHRS and YFSETQ. The CDR3 runs to 12 residues. The CDR3 DNA reads TGCGCCAGCAGCTTGAACTCTGATGGCTACACCTTC. Its translation: CASSLNSDGYTF.

This clone was detected only a few times. V is TRBV27 and J is TRBJ2-7, with D maybe TRBD2 (5 bases). The CDR3 has 15 residues. V was shortened by 4 bases and J by 3 bases, with 16 bases between the two germline ends. Germline assignment: CDR1 MNHEY and CDR2 SMNVEV (reference sequence). CDR3 DNA sequence: TGTGCCAGCAGTTCTCACCACAGCGGTGACTACGAGCAGTACTTC. Protein sequence: CASSSHHSGDYEQYF.